One TCR beta chain is described in this entry. The data are from a study of radiation and T cells in renal cell carcinoma. CDR1 is SEHNR and CDR2 is FQNEAQ in the germline V gene (reference sequence). Trimming stripped 0 bases from V and 0 bases from J, with 5 bases between. This CDR3 contains 15 residues. Using immunoSEQ multiplex PCR, the repertoire was profiled, and TCRdb retains in-frame clones only, with some absent. The data show nearly 50,000 clones, 83% seen once. The time point denotes: baseline pretreatment blood. Treatment here: 15 Gy SBRT to primary tumor, nephrectomy 4 weeks later. The sample in question was blood, obtained from a patient whose treatment included radiotherapy and nephrectomy. This TCR came from an older woman with renal cell carcinoma. The V call is TRBV7-9, the J call TRBJ1-4; D gene ambiguous. CDR3: CASSLAWSTNEKLFF. CDR3 DNA: TGTGCCAGCAGCTTAGCGTGGTCAACTAATGAAAAACTGTTTTTT.